The 14 T cell receptor beta chains reported below all come from one sample, sequenced in a study of beta chain features in type 1 diabetes. Whole-study findings and limits: Within each of all four CD4+ subsets, Type 1 diabetes patients had TCRB CDR3s that were moderately but significantly shorter.

For these TCRs, the target antigens are not known. Sequenced material consisted of expressed TCRB transcripts (all of the isolated RNA was reverse transcribed). Produced via immunoSEQ multiplex PCR; TCRdb's table is partial and in-frame only. Of hundreds of thousands of clones listed, around an eighth were seen once; the top ten hold around 0.04%. The sequenced sample was naive CD4+ T cells from blood. These receptors were obtained from a man aged 18 to 29 with type 1 diabetes.

In regard to this clone: Distinct nucleotide sequences in the sample also encode this CDR3. The V call is TRBV19, the J call TRBJ1-1; D is undetermined. V was clipped by 3 bases and J by 1 base, with 6 bases between them. This CDR3 has 13 amino acids. The germline gives CDR1 LNHDA, CDR2 SQIVND (reference sequence). The CDR3 loop is CASSMGRNTEAFF. Here the CDR3 DNA reads TGTGCCAGTAGTATGGGCCGGAACACTGAAGCTTTCTTT.

The chain links TRBV27 to TRBJ2-6; D uncertain. CDR1 and CDR2 from the germline V gene are MNHEY and SMNVEV (reference sequence). V lost 7 bases and J 0 bases, leaving 4 bases between the germline ends. The CDR3 length is 13 residues. CDR3 region: CASTRSGANVLTF. CDR3 in DNA: TGTGCCAGCACCCGCTCTGGGGCCAACGTCCTGACTTTC. The whole variable domain, remainder taken from reference TRBV27 and TRBJ2-6, is EAQVTQNPRYLITVTGKKLTVTCSQNMNHEYMSWYRQDPGLGLRQIYYSMNVEVTDKGDVPEGYKVSRKEKRNFPLILESPSPNQTSLYFCASTRSGANVLTFGAGSRLTVL.

This clone showed up just a few times. This sequence joins TRBV15 and TRBJ1-1, with D possibly TRBD1 on 5 matching bases. The germline V gene encodes CDR1 LNHNV and CDR2 YYDKDF (reference sequence). The V and J ends lost 3 bases and 5 bases respectively, with 10 bases between them. The CDR3 has 13 residues. The CDR3 nucleotides are TGTGCCACCAGCAGCAGGGTCGAGACTGAAGCTTTCTTT. Its translation: CATSSRVETEAFF.

Concerning this clone itself: This sample includes further DNA sequences coding for the same CDR3. The chain employs TRBV30 and TRBJ2-5; D not certain. The V gene's germline CDR1 is GTSNPN and CDR2 SVGIG (reference sequence). The CDR3 has 11 amino acids. Between the trimmed V and J ends, which lost 3 bases and 5 bases, there was a span of 7 bases. The CDR3 nucleotides are TGTGCCTGGAGCCCACGGGAGACCCAGTACTTC. Residues: CAWSPRETQYF.

This sequence joins TRBV5-1 and TRBJ1-1, with D unclear. With 4 bases removed from V and 3 bases from J, the gap between germline ends came to 10 bases. Germline CDR1 and CDR2: SGHRS and YFSETQ. CDR3 length: 13 residues. The CDR3 spells CASSITDYTEAFF. The CDR3 DNA reads as TGCGCCAGCAGCATAACAGATTACACTGAAGCTTTCTTT.

The chain carries TRBV7-2 and TRBJ1-5; D might be TRBD1 (6 bases). Deletions cut 5 bases from V and 4 bases from J, with 15 bases between. Germline V CDR1 and CDR2: SGHTA, FQGNSA. The CDR3 extends over 15 amino acids. The CDR3 sequence: CASSVTGLLNQPQHF. The CDR3 DNA sequence: TGTGCCAGCAGCGTGACAGGACTCCTAAATCAGCCCCAGCATTTT. The variable domain in full, completed from reference TRBV7-2 and TRBJ1-5, reads GAGVSQSPSNKVTEKGKDVELRCDPISGHTALYWYRQSLGQGLEFLIYFQGNSAPDKSGLPSDRFSAERTGGSVSTLTIQRTQQEDSAVYLCASSVTGLLNQPQHFGDGTRLSIL.

DNA of the CDR3: TGTGCCAGCACCCCTGGGGCGGGCACCTACGAGCAGTACTTC. Protein sequence: CASTPGAGTYEQYF. The chain links TRBV7-2 to TRBJ2-7; possibly TRBD1 or TRBD2 for D (5 bases each). Germline values: CDR1 SGHTA, CDR2 FQGNSA. The CDR3 is 14 amino acids. The V end was cut by 7 bases, the J end by 2 bases, with 15 bases between.

The V gene is TRBV30, the J gene TRBJ2-5; TRBD2 matches 7 bases. V was pared by 2 bases and J by 3 bases, with 15 bases of the junction left unmatched. This CDR3 spans 17 amino acids. Germline V lookup: CDR1 GTSNPN, CDR2 SVGIG (reference sequence). CDR3 sequence: CAWSRGFAGAVKETQYF. CDR3 sequence (DNA): TGTGCCTGGAGTCGGGGATTTGCGGGAGCCGTTAAAGAGACCCAGTACTTC.

The sample holds a few counts of this clone. The chain joins TRBV5-4 to TRBJ2-1, with 11 bases lining up with TRBD1. The CDR3 contains 15 residues. In germline, CDR1 is SGHNT, CDR2 YYREEE (reference sequence). V trimming: 4 bases; J trimming: 4 bases; junction bases outside the gene matches: 4. The CDR3 region is CASSTGTGGYNEQFF. The CDR3 nucleotides read TGTGCCAGCAGCACCGGGACAGGGGGATACAATGAGCAGTTCTTC.

V gene TRBV9 combines with J gene TRBJ2-7; either TRBD1 or TRBD2 may supply D (5 bases each). Germline-derived CDR1 and CDR2 are SGDLS and YYNGEE. V lost 4 bases and J 2 bases, leaving 16 bases between the germline ends. The CDR3 spans 15 residues. This CDR3 reads CASSISSQGPYEQYF. The CDR3 DNA follows: TGTGCCAGCAGCATCTCTTCGCAGGGACCCTACGAGCAGTACTTC.

This clone showed up just once. The V and J genes are TRBV4-2 and TRBJ1-6; D uncertain. Germline CDR1 and CDR2: LGHNA and YNFKEQ. The CDR3 spans 17 residues. V shed 0 bases and J shed 7 bases, with 16 bases lying between them. CDR3 bases: TGTGCCAGCAGCCAAGAGGTGAGGCAAGGTGGGAATTCACCCCTCCACTTT. The encoded protein is CASSQEVRQGGNSPLHF.

This clone has a handful of counts. This sequence joins TRBV30 and TRBJ2-1; 9 nucleotides align to TRBD2. Germline-derived CDR1 and CDR2 are GTSNPN and SVGIG (reference sequence). This CDR3 is 13 amino acids long. The ends lost 4 bases at V and 11 bases at J; junction bases unmatched: 9. The CDR3 loop is CAWILATSGKQFF. The CDR3 nucleotides read TGTGCCTGGATTTTGGCGACTAGCGGCAAGCAGTTCTTC. The full variable domain, with the rest looked up from reference TRBV30 and TRBJ2-1, is SQTIHQWPATLVQPVGSPLSLECTVEGTSNPNLYWYRQAAGRGLQLLFYSVGIGQISSEVPQNLSASRPQDRQFILSSKKLLLSDSGFYLCAWILATSGKQFFGPGTRLTVL.

This clone was picked up many times. CDR3 residues: CASSLLDRLWDEQFF. The CDR3 DNA reads as TGTGCCAGCAGTTTATTGGACAGACTATGGGATGAGCAGTTCTTC. The gene calls are TRBV28 and TRBJ2-1; maybe TRBD1 (6 bases). Germline V gene lookup returns CDR1 MDHEN and CDR2 SYDVKM. The CDR3 extends over 15 amino acids. V gave up 1 base and J gave up 8 bases, with 15 bases separating them.

The J gene is TRBJ2-3, the V gene TRBV28, with 12 bases aligning to TRBD2. After removal of 5 bases from V and 4 bases from J, the junction contained 4 bases not matched to a gene. Germline V gene sequence: CDR1 MDHEN, CDR2 SYDVKM. The CDR3 has 15 residues. CDR3 coding DNA: TGTGCCAGCAGTCTAGCGGGGGGGCCCCCAGATACGCAGTATTTT. Protein sequence: CASSLAGGPPDTQYF.